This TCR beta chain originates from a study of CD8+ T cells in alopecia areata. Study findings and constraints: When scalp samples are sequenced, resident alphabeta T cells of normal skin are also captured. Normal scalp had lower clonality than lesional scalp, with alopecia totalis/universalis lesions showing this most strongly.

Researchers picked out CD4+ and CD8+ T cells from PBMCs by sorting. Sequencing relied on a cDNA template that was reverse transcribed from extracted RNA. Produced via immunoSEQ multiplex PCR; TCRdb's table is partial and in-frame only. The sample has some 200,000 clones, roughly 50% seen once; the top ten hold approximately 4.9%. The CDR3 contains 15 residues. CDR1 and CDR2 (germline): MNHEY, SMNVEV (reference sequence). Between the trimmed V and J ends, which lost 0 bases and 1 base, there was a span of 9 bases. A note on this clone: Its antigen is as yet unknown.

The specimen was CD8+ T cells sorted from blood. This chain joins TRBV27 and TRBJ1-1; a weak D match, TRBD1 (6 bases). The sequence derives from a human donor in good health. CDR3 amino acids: CASSLSRTANTEAFF. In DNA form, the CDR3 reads TGTGCCAGCAGTTTATCCCGGACAGCGAACACTGAAGCTTTCTTT.